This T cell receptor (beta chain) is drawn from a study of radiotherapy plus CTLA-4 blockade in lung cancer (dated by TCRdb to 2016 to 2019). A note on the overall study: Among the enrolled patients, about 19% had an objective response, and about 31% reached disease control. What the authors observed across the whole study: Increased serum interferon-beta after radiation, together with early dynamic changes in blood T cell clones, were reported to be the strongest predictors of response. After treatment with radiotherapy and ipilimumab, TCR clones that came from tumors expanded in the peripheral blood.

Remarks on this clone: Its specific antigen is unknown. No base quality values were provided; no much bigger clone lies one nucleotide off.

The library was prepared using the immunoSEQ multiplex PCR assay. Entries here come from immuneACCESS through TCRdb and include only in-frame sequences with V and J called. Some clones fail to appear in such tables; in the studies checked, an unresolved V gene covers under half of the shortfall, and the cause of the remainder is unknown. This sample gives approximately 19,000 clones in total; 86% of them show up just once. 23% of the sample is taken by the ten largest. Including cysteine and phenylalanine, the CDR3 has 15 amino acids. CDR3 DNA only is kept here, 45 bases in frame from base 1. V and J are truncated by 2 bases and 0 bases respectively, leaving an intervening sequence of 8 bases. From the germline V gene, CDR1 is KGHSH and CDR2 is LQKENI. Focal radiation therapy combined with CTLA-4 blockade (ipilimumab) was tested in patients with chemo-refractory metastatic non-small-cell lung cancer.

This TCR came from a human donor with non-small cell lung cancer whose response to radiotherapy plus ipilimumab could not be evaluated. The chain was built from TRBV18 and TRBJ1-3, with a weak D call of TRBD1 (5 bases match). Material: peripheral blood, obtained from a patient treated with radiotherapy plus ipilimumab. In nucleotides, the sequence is TGTGCCAGCTCACCAGGGGCCCTCTCTGGAAACACCATATATTTT. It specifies CASSPGALSGNTIYF.